The 24 T cell receptor beta chains listed next were all sequenced from one sample in a study of shared clonotypes between healthy human individuals. Profiled with immunoSEQ multiplex PCR; TCRdb holds only in-frame clones, not every one. The sample lists almost 750,000 clones; roughly 72% were seen once. Sequencing was carried out using memory CD4+ T cells sorted from blood. This sample's subset: CD45RA-negative fraction. These TCRs come from a woman between 25 and 40 years old in good health.

The chain joins TRBV5-6 to TRBJ1-2; 9 nucleotides agree with TRBD1. The CDR3 loop spans 13 amino acids. Trimming removed 5 bases from V and 7 bases from J; junction bases left unmatched: 6. Germline V gene sequence: CDR1 SGHDT, CDR2 YYEEEE. Here the CDR3 DNA reads TGTGCCAGCAGTCGGGACAGGGATCTTGGCTACACCTTC. It yields the protein CASSRDRDLGYTF.

The gene calls are TRBV5-1 and TRBJ1-2; 9 bases agree with TRBD1. The ends lost 0 bases at V and 6 bases at J; junction bases unmatched: 15. Germline V gene lookup returns CDR1 SGHRS and CDR2 YFSETQ. The CDR3 consists of 18 residues. Here the CDR3 reads CASSLEGTGRSSGHGYTF. CDR3 sequence (DNA): TGCGCCAGCAGCTTGGAAGGGACAGGGAGGTCTTCGGGACATGGCTACACCTTC.

This chain joins TRBV2 and TRBJ1-1; 7 bases agree with TRBD1. Germline assignment: CDR1 SNHLY and CDR2 FYNNEI. The J segment lost 5 bases and the V segment lost 6 bases, leaving 15 bases of the junction unmatched. The CDR3 loop spans 16 amino acids. As DNA, the CDR3 is TGTGCCAGCAGGGTAGGGACAGCAATAATGTATACTGAAGCTTTCTTT. It codes for CASRVGTAIMYTEAFF. Combining the CDR3 with reference TRBV2 and TRBJ1-1 gives the whole variable domain EPEVTQTPSHQVTQMGQEVILRCVPISNHLYFYWYRQILGQKVEFLVSFYNNEISEKSEIFDDQFSVERPDGSNFTLKIRSTKLEDSAMYFCASRVGTAIMYTEAFFGQGTRLTVV.

The chain uses TRBV5-4 and TRBJ1-1; weak D call: TRBD1 (6 bases). The CDR3 consists of 15 residues. CDR1 is SGHNT and CDR2 is YYREEE in the germline V gene (reference sequence). The V end lost 0 bases, the J end lost 1 base, and 10 bases lay between the germline ends. CDR3 sequence: CASSLEQQGNTEAFF. CDR3 in DNA: TGTGCCAGCAGCTTGGAACAACAGGGGAACACTGAAGCTTTCTTT.

The chain is built from TRBV5-1 and TRBJ2-2; 8 bases match TRBD2. The ends lost 4 bases at V and 7 bases at J; junction bases unmatched: 15. The CDR3 loop spans 17 amino acids. Germline loops: CDR1 SGHRS, CDR2 YFSETQ. The CDR3 is CASSGTVVAGKVGELFF. Written as DNA, the CDR3 is TGCGCCAGCAGCGGAACGGTCGTAGCGGGAAAGGTCGGGGAGCTGTTTTTT.

The rearrangement joins TRBV27 to TRBJ1-5; D gene ambiguous. Per the germline V gene, CDR1 is MNHEY and CDR2 is SMNVEV (reference sequence). The CDR3 contains 12 residues. V shed 3 bases and J shed 6 bases, with 6 bases lying between them. Here the CDR3 reads CASSFAGQPQHF. CDR3 coding DNA: TGTGCCAGCAGTTTTGCTGGTCAGCCCCAGCATTTT.

V is TRBV9 and J is TRBJ2-6; 9 bases map to TRBD1. CDR1 and CDR2 (germline): SGDLS, YYNGEE. Trimming removed 4 bases from V and 3 bases from J; junction bases left unmatched: 14. There are 19 residues in the CDR3. The DNA of the CDR3 is TGTGCCAGCAGCCCTCGAGGGACAGGGAGTAGTGGTGGGGCCAACGTCCTGACTTTC. Residues: CASSPRGTGSSGGANVLTF.

The chain has TRBV6-5 and TRBJ1-1; maybe TRBD1 (5 bases). Germline CDR1 MNHEY, CDR2 SVGAGI. The CDR3 runs 12 residues. The germline V and J ends were trimmed by 4 bases and 9 bases, with 12 bases remaining between them. The DNA for the CDR3 is TGTGCCAGCAGTTGGCGACAGACCCAAGCTTTCTTT. Protein: CASSWRQTQAFF.

The chain recombines TRBV29-1 with TRBJ1-4; the D is unclear. The ends were cut back, 7 bases at V and 0 bases at J, with 9 bases in the middle. This CDR3 is built from 13 residues. Germline values: CDR1 SQVTM, CDR2 ANQGSEA. The CDR3 coding sequence is TGCAGCGCAATTCTTGCAACTAATGAAAAACTGTTTTTT. Protein sequence: CSAILATNEKLFF.

This clone was observed a handful of times. The chain combines TRBV16 with TRBJ1-1; possible D gene TRBD1, 5 bases. This CDR3 comprises 15 residues. Deletions cut 0 bases from V and 1 base from J, with 9 bases between. From germline, CDR1 is KGHSY and CDR2 FQNENV. This CDR3 is CASSQSEGRNTEAFF. The CDR3 DNA is TGTGCCAGCAGCCAATCAGAGGGGCGGAACACTGAAGCTTTCTTT.

The rearrangement joins TRBV28 to TRBJ2-7, with D maybe TRBD1 (6 bases). Germline CDR1 reads MDHEN; CDR2 reads SYDVKM. This CDR3 has 14 residues. The V and J ends lost 4 bases and 2 bases respectively, with 12 bases between them. The CDR3 region has the DNA TGTGCCAGCAGTTCCCCGACAGGACCCTACGAGCAGTACTTC. As protein: CASSSPTGPYEQYF.

This clone came up many times. The chain is built from TRBV18 and TRBJ2-1; D is unclear. This CDR3 comprises 14 residues. Germline V lookup: CDR1 KGHSH, CDR2 LQKENI. Trimming shortened V by 3 bases and J by 1 base, and 7 bases separated the two germline ends. The CDR3 region is CASSPQGSYNEQFF. The CDR3 DNA reads as TGTGCCAGCTCACCCCAAGGGTCCTACAATGAGCAGTTCTTC.

This sequence joins TRBV27 and TRBJ1-4; no reliable D call. This CDR3 is built from 13 residues. CDR1 is MNHEY, CDR2 SMNVEV, per germline (reference sequence). V was trimmed by 2 bases and J by 7 bases, leaving 8 bases between them. The chain's CDR3 is CASSLREGEKLFF. The CDR3 region has the DNA TGTGCCAGCAGTTTAAGAGAGGGTGAAAAACTGTTTTTT.

The V and J genes are TRBV2 and TRBJ1-5, with D possibly matching TRBD1 (6 bases). The germline V gene has CDR1 SNHLY and CDR2 FYNNEI. V was shortened by 8 bases and J by 0 bases, with 11 bases between the two germline ends. The CDR3 spans 14 residues. The CDR3 DNA reads TGTGCCAGCCGGACAGAACTTAGCAATCAGCCCCAGCATTTT. Translated: CASRTELSNQPQHF.

The V and J genes are TRBV27 and TRBJ1-5; 7 nucleotides agree with TRBD1. The CDR3 covers 17 residues. Trimming removed 5 bases from V and 3 bases from J; junction bases left unmatched: 13. Germline V gives CDR1 MNHEY, CDR2 SMNVEV (reference sequence). CDR3 bases: TGTGCCAGCAGTCCCTTCACAGGGGCCGGGGCCAATCAGCCCCAGCATTTT. Protein: CASSPFTGAGANQPQHF.

CDR3 residues: CASSPRDRVGAGELFF. CDR3 DNA: TGTGCCAGCAGTCCCCGGGACAGGGTGGGCGCCGGGGAGCTGTTTTTT. This rearrangement joins TRBV27 to TRBJ2-2, with 9 bases that match TRBD1. After removal of 5 bases from V and 6 bases from J, the junction contained 10 bases not matched to a gene. Germline CDR1 MNHEY, CDR2 SMNVEV (reference sequence). This CDR3 spans 16 amino acids.

This chain links TRBV4-2 with TRBJ1-4; weak D call: TRBD1 (5 bases). CDR1 and CDR2 (germline): LGHNA, YNFKEQ. Trimming removed 5 bases at V and 6 bases at J, with 16 bases between. The CDR3 loop spans 15 amino acids. CDR3 region: CASSLAGRLHEKLFF. As DNA, the CDR3 is TGTGCCAGCAGCTTGGCGGGGCGGCTCCATGAAAAACTGTTTTTT.

On this clone itself: The same CDR3 also results from other DNA sequences found in this sample. The chain couples TRBV2 to TRBJ2-7; TRBD1 aligns across 9 bases. The V gene's germline CDR1 is SNHLY and CDR2 FYNNEI. V shed 6 bases and J 4 bases; nucleotides not matched to a gene: 4. This CDR3 region has 13 residues. CDR3 loop: CASSGTGNYEQYF. CDR3 DNA sequence: TGTGCCAGCAGCGGGACAGGGAATTACGAGCAGTACTTC.

The V gene is TRBV5-6, the J gene TRBJ2-1, with 12 nucleotides matching TRBD2. The germline V gene encodes CDR1 SGHDT and CDR2 YYEEEE. With V trimmed by 4 bases and J by 5 bases, 4 bases remained unmatched. This CDR3 has 15 residues. CDR3 sequence (DNA): TGTGCCAGCAGCGCGACTAGCGGGAGTAACAATGAGCAGTTCTTC. It encodes CASSATSGSNNEQFF.

This chain links TRBV6-5 with TRBJ1-5, with TRBD1 matching 8 bases. The germline gives CDR1 MNHEY, CDR2 SVGAGI. V lost 6 bases to trimming and J lost 4 bases; unmatched junction nucleotides: 5. The CDR3 sequence is 14 residues long. The CDR3 protein is CASSPDRVNQPQHF. CDR3 in DNA: TGTGCCAGCAGCCCGGACAGGGTTAATCAGCCCCAGCATTTT.

This rearrangement joins TRBV11-2 to TRBJ2-4; D gene uncertain. This CDR3 spans 14 amino acids. CDR1 and CDR2 from the germline V gene are SGHAT and FQNNGV. V was cut by 4 bases and J by 0 bases, with 7 bases left in between. The CDR3 nucleotides are TGTGCCAGCAGCTCAAATATAGCCAAAAACATTCAGTACTTC. Protein product: CASSSNIAKNIQYF.

V gene TRBV4-1 combines with J gene TRBJ2-5; 9 nucleotides agree with TRBD2. The germline gives CDR1 MGHRA, CDR2 YSYEKL. The length of the CDR3 is 17 residues. V lost 1 base, J lost 5 bases, and 11 bases stayed unmatched. The CDR3 reads CASSQGRAGAGGETQYF. In DNA form, the CDR3 reads TGCGCCAGCAGCCAAGGGAGGGCGGGAGCGGGAGGCGAGACCCAGTACTTC.

This sequence joins TRBV6-5 and TRBJ2-7; 7 positions match TRBD2. V lost 7 bases and J lost 6; bases outside the gene matches: 9. CDR3 length: 13 amino acids. CDR1 and CDR2 from the germline V gene are MNHEY and SVGAGI. DNA of the CDR3: TGTGCCAGCATGTCCGGGACTACCAGCGAGCAGTACTTC. As protein: CASMSGTTSEQYF.

A note on this clone: A read error may be the cause here, since a much bigger clone is one base away. V and J are TRBV4-2 and TRBJ2-1; D call uncertain. Germline V CDR1 and CDR2: LGHNA, YNFKEQ. The CDR3 has 11 residues. The germline V and J ends were trimmed by 5 bases and 5 bases, with 4 bases remaining between them. The CDR3 here is CASSFNNEQFF. As DNA, the CDR3 is TGTGCCAGCAGCTTCAACAATGAGCAGTTCTTC.